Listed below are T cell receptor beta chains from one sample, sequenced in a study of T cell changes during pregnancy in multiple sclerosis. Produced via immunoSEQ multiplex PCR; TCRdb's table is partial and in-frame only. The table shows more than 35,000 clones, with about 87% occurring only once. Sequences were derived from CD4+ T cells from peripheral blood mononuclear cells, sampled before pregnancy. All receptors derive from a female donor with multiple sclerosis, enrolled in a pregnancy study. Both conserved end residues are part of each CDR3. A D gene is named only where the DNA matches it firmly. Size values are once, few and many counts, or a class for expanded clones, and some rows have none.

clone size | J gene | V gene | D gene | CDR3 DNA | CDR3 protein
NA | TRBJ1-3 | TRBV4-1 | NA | TGCGCCAGCAGCCAAGCCACGGGAAGTTGGGGAGGAAACACCATATATTTT | CASSQATGSWGGNTIYF
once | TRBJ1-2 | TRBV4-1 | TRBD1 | TGCGCCAGCAGGCAGACAGGGAACTATGGCTACACCTTC | CASRQTGNYGYTF
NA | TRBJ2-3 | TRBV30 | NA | TGTGCCTGGAGCGTTCCCCCCACAGATACGCAGTATTTT | CAWSVPPTDTQYF
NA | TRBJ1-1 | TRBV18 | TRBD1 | TGTGCCAGCTCAGGACAGGGGAACACTGAAGCTTTCTTT | CASSGQGNTEAFF
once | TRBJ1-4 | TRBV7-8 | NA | TGTGCCAGCGGGAGTCGGATTGCAACTAATGAAAAACTGTTTTTT | CASGSRIATNEKLFF
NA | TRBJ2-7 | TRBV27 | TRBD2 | TGTGCCAGCAGTTTCGTGGGTGGGGGGGGCTACGAGCAGTACTTC | CASSFVGGGGYEQYF
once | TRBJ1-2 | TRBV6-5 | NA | TGTGCCAGCAGTTATTCTCCCCCAGGTCTGAATGGCTACACCTTC | CASSYSPPGLNGYTF
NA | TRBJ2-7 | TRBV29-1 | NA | TGCAGCGTCGGAGACAGGGAGGACGACGAGCAGTACTTC | CSVGDREDDEQYF
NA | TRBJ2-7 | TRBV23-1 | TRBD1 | TGCGCCAGCAGCCCCAACCGGGACAGGGGAATTTACGAGCAGTACTTC | CASSPNRDRGIYEQYF
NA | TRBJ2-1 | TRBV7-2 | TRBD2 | TGTGCCAGCAAGCTGATAGCGGGGTTCTACAATGAGCAGTTCTTC | CASKLIAGFYNEQFF